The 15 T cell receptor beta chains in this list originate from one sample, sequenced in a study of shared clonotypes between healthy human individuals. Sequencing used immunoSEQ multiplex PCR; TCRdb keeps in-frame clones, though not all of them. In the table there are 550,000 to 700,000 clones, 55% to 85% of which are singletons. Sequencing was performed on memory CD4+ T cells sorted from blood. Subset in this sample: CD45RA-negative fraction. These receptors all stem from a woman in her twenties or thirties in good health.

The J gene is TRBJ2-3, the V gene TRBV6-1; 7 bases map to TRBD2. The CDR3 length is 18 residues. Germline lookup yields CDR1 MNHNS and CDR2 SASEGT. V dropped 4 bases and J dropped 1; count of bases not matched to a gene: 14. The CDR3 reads CASSAQPRGRQGTDTQYF. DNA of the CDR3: TGTGCCAGCAGTGCCCAACCCCGCGGGAGACAAGGCACAGATACGCAGTATTTT.

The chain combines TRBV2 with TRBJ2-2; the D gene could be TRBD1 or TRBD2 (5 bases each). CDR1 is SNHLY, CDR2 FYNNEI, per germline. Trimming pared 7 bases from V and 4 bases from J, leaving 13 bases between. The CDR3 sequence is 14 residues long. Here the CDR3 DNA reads TGTGCCAGCACGGGGCTGCGGTCCACCGGGGAGCTGTTTTTT. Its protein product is CASTGLRSTGELFF.

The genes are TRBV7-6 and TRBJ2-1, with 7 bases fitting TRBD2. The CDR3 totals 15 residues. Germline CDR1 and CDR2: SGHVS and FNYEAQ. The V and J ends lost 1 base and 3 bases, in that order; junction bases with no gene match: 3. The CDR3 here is CASSLVRTSYNEQFF. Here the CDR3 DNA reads TGTGCCAGCAGCTTAGTCCGGACTAGCTACAATGAGCAGTTCTTC.

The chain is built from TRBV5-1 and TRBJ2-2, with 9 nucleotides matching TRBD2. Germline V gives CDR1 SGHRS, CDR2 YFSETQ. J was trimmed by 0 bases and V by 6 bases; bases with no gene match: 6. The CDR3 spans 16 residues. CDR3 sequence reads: CASKFTSGSNTGELFF. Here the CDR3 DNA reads TGCGCCAGCAAGTTTACTAGCGGGTCGAACACCGGGGAGCTGTTTTTT.

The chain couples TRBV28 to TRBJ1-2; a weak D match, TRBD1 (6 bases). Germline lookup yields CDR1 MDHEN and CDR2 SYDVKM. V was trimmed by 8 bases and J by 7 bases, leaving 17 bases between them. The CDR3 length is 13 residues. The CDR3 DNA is TGTGCCAGCTCTTTTTCCCCCAGGGGTGGCTACACCTTC. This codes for CASSFSPRGGYTF.

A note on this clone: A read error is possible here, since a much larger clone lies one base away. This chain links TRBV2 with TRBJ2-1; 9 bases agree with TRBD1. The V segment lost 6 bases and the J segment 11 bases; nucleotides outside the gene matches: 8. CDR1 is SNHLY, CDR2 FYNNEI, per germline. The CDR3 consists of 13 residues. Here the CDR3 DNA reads TGTGCCAGCAGGGGACAGGGTTGGAATAAGCAGTTCTTC. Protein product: CASRGQGWNKQFF.

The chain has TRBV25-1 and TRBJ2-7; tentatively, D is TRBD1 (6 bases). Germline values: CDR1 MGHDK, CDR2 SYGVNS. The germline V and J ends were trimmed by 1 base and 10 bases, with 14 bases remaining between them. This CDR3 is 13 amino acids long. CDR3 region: CASSESQGKGQYF. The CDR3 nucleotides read TGTGCCAGCAGTGAATCCCAGGGGAAAGGACAGTACTTC.

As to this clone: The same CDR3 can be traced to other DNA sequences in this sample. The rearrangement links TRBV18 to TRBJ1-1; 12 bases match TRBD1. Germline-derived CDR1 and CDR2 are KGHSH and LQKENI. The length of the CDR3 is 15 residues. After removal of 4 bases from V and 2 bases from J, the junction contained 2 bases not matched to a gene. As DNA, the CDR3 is TGTGCCAGCTCACTCGGGACAGGGGGCAACACTGAAGCTTTCTTT. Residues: CASSLGTGGNTEAFF. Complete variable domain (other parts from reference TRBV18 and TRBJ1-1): NAGVMQNPRHLVRRRGQEARLRCSPMKGHSHVYWYRQLPEEGLKFMVYLQKENIIDESGMPKERFSAEFPKEGPSILRIQQVVRGDSAAYFCASSLGTGGNTEAFFGQGTRLTVV.

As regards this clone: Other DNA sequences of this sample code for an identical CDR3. DNA for the CDR3: TGTGCCAGCAGCTTAAGAGGCGCTGAAGCTTTCTTT. It yields the protein CASSLRGAEAFF. The chain is built from TRBV7-9 and TRBJ1-1; D is uncertain. Germline CDR1 is SEHNR and CDR2 is FQNEAQ (reference sequence). Trimming removed 2 bases from V and 6 bases from J, with 7 bases in between. This CDR3 is built from 12 residues.

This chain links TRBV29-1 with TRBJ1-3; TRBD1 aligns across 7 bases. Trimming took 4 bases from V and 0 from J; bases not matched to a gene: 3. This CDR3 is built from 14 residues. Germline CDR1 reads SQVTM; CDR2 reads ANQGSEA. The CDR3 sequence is CSVVWDSSGNTIYF. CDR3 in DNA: TGCAGCGTTGTGTGGGACAGCTCTGGAAACACCATATATTTT.

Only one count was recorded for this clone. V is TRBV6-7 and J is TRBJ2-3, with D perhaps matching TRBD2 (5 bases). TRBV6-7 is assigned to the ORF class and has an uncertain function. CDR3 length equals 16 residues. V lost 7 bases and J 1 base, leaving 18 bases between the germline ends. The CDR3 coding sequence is TGTGCCAGCAATTGTATTTTCGAGCGGCGCACAGATACGCAGTATTTT. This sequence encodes CASNCIFERRTDTQYF.

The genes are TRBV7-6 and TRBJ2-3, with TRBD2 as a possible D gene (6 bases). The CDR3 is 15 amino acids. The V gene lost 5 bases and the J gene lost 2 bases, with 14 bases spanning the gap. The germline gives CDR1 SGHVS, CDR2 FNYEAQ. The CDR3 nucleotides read TGTGCCAGCAGCCCACCTAGCGCTTACACAGATACGCAGTATTTT. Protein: CASSPPSAYTDTQYF.

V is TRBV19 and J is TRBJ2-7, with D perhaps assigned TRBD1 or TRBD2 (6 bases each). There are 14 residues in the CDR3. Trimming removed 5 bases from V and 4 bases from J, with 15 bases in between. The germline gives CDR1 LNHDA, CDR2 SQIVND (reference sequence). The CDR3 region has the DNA TGTGCCAGTAGTGCCCCGGGGGCCCAATACGAGCAGTACTTC. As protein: CASSAPGAQYEQYF.

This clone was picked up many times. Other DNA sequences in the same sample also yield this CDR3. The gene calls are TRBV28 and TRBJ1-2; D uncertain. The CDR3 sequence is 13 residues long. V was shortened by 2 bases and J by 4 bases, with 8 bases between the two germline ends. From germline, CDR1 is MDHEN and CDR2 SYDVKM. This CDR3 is CASSLRGAYGYTF. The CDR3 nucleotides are TGTGCCAGCAGTTTAAGAGGAGCCTATGGCTACACCTTC.

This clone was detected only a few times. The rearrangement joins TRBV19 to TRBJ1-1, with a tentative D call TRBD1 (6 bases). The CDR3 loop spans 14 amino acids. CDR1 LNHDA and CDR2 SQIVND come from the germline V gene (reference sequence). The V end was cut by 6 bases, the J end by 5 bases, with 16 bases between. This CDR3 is CASRFWAGDTEAFF. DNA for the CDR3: TGTGCCAGTAGGTTCTGGGCAGGGGATACTGAAGCTTTCTTT.